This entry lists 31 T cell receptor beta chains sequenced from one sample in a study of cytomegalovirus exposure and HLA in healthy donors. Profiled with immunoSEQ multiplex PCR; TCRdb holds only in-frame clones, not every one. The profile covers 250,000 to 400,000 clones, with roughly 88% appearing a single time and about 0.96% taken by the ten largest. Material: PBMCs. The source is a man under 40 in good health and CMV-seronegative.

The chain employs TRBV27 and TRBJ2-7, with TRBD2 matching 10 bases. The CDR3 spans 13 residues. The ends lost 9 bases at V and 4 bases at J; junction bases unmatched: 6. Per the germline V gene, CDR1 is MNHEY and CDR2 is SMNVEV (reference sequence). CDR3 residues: CASSGGPPYEQYF. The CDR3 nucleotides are TGTGCCAGTAGCGGGGGGCCCCCATACGAGCAGTACTTC.

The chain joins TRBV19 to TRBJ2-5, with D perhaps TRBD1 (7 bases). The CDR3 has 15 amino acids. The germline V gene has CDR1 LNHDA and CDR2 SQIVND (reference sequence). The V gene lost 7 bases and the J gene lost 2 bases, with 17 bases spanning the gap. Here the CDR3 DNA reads TGTGCCAGTAAAGCCCAGGGGGGCCGACAAGAGACCCAGTACTTC. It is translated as CASKAQGGRQETQYF.

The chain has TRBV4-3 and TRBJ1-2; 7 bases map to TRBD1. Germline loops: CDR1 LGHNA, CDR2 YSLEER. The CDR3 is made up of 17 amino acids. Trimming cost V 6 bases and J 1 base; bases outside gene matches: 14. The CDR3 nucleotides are TGCGCCAGCAGGCTCAGGGGGTCTGGGGTGCTTAACTATGGCTACACCTTC. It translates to CASRLRGSGVLNYGYTF.

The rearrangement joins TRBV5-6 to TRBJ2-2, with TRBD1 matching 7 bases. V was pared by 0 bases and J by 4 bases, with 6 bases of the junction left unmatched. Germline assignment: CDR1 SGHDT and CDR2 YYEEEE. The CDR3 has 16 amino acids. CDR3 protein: CASSLARDRFTGELFF. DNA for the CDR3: TGTGCCAGCAGCTTGGCCAGGGACAGATTCACCGGGGAGCTGTTTTTT.

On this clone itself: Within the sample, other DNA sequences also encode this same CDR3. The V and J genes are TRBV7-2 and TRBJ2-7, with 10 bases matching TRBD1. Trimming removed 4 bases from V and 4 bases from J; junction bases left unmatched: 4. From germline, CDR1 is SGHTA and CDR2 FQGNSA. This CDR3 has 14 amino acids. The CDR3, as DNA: TGTGCCAGCAGCTCGGACAGGGGGAGGTACGAGCAGTACTTC. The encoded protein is CASSSDRGRYEQYF.

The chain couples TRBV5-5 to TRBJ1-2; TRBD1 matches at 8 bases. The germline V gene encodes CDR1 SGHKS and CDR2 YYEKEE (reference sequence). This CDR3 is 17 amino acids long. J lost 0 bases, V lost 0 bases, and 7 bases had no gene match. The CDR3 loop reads CASSLVGQGLTNYGYTF. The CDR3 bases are TGTGCCAGCAGCTTGGTTGGACAGGGATTAACTAACTATGGCTACACCTTC.

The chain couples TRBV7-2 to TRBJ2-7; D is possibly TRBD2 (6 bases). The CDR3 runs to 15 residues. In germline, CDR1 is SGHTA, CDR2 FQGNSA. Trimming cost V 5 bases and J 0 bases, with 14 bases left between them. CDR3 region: CASSPGGLGSYEQYF. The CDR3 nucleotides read TGTGCCAGCAGCCCCGGAGGGCTCGGCTCCTACGAGCAGTACTTC.

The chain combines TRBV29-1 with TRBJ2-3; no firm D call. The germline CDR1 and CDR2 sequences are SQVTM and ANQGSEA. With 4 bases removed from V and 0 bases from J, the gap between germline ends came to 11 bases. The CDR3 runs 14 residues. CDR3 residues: CSVVVPSSTDTQYF. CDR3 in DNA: TGCAGCGTTGTAGTACCCTCTAGCACAGATACGCAGTATTTT.

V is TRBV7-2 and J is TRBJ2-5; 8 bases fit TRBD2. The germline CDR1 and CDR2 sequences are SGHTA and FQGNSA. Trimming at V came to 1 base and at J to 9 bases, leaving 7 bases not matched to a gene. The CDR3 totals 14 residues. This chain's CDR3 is CASSLGGGQMAQYF. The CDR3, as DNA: TGTGCCAGCAGCTTAGGCGGGGGGCAAATGGCCCAGTACTTC. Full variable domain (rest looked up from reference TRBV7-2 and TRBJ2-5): GAGVSQSPSNKVTEKGKDVELRCDPISGHTALYWYRQSLGQGLEFLIYFQGNSAPDKSGLPSDRFSAERTGGSVSTLTIQRTQQEDSAVYLCASSLGGGQMAQYFGPGTRLLVL.

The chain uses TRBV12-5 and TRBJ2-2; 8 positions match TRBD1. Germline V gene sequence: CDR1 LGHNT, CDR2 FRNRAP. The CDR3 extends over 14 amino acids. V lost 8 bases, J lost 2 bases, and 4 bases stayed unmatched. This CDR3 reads CASRGQANTGELFF. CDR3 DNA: TGTGCTAGTAGGGGACAGGCTAACACCGGGGAGCTGTTTTTT.

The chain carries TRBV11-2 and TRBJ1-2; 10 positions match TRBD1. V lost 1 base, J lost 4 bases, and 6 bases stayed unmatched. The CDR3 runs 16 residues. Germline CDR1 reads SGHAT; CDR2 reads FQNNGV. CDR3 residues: CASSLGTGTGAYGYTF. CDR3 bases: TGTGCCAGCAGCTTAGGGACCGGGACAGGGGCCTATGGCTACACCTTC. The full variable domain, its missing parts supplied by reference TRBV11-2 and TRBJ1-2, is EAGVAQSPRYKIIEKRQSVAFWCNPISGHATLYWYQQILGQGPKLLIQFQNNGVVDDSQLPKDRFSAERLKGVDSTLKIQPAKLEDSAVYLCASSLGTGTGAYGYTFGSGTRLTVV.

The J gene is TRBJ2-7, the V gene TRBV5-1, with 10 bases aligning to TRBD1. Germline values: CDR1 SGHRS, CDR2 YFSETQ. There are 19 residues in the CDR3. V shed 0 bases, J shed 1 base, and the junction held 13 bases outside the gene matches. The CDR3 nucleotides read TGCGCCAGCAGCTTGGCCCCGCGACAGGGGGCCTACTTTTCCTACGAGCAGTACTTC. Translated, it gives CASSLAPRQGAYFSYEQYF.

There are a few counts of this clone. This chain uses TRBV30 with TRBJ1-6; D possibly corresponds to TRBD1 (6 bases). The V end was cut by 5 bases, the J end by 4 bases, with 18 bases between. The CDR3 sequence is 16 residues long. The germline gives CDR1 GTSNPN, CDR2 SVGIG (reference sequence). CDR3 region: CAWEDTTGTYNSPLHF. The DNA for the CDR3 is TGTGCCTGGGAGGACACGACAGGAACATATAATTCACCCCTCCACTTT.

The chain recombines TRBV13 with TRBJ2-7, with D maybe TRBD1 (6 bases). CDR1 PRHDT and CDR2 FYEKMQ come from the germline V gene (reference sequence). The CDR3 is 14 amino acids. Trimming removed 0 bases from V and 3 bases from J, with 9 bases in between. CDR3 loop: CASSLGDRYYEQYF. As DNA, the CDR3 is TGTGCCAGCAGCTTAGGGGACAGATACTACGAGCAGTACTTC.

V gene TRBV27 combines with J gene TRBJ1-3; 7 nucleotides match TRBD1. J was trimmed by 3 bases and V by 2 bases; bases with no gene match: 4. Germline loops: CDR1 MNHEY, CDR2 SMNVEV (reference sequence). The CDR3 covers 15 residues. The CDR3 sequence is CASSLRGGSGNTIYF. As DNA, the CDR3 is TGTGCCAGCAGTTTACGAGGGGGCAGTGGAAACACCATATATTTT.

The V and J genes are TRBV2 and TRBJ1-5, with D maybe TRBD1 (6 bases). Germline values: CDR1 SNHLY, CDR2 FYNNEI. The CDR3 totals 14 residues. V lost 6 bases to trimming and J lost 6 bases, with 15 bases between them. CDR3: CASRTGRGSQPQHF. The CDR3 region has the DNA TGTGCCAGCAGGACAGGCCGGGGTAGTCAGCCCCAGCATTTT.

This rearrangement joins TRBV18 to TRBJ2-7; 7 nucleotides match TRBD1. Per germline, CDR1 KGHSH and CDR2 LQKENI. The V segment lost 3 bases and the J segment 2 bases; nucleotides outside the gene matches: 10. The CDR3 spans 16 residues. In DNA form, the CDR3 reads TGTGCCAGCTCACCCCCAGAGGGGGACAGACCCTACGAGCAGTACTTC. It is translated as CASSPPEGDRPYEQYF.

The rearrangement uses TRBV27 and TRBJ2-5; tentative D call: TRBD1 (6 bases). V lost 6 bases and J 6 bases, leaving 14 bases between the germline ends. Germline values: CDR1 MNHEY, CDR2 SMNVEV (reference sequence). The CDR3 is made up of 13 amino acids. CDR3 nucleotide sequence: TGTGCCAGCAGGGTAACAGGGTCGCAGACCCAGTACTTC. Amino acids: CASRVTGSQTQYF.

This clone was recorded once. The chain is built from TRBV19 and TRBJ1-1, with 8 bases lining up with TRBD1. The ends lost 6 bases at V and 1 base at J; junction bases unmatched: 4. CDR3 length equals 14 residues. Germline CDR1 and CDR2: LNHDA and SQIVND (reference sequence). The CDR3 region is CASRKGQGNTEAFF. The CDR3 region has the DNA TGTGCCAGTAGGAAAGGACAGGGGAACACTGAAGCTTTCTTT.

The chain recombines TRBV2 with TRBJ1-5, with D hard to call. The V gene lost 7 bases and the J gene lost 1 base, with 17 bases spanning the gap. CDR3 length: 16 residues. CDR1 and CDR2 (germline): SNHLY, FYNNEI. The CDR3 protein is CASKREGVASNQPQHF. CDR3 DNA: TGTGCCAGCAAACGGGAGGGTGTGGCAAGCAATCAGCCCCAGCATTTT.

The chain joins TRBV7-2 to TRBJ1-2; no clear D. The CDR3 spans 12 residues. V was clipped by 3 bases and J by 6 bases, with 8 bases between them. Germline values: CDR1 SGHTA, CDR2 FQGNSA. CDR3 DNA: TGTGCCAGCAGCTTTAGACTGGATGGCTACACCTTC. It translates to CASSFRLDGYTF.

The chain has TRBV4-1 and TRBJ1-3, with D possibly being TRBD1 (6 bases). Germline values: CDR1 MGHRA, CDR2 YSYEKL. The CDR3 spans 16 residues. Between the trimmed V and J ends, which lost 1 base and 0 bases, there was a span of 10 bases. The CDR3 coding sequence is TGCGCCAGCAGCCAAGCTCCGACAGGCTCTGGAAACACCATATATTTT. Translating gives CASSQAPTGSGNTIYF.

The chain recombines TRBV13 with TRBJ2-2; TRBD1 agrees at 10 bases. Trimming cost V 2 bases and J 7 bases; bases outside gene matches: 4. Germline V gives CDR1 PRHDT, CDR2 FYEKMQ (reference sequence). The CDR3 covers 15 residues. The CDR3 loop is CASSLQTGGHGELFF. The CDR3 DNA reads TGTGCCAGCAGCTTACAGACAGGGGGCCACGGGGAGCTGTTTTTT.

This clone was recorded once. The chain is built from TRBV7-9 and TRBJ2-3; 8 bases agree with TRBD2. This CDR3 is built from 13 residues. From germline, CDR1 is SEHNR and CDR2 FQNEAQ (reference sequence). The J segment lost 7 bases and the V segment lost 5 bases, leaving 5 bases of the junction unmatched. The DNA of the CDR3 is TGTGCCAGCAGCCCGGGACTAGGGTATACGCAGTATTTT. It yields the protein CASSPGLGYTQYF.

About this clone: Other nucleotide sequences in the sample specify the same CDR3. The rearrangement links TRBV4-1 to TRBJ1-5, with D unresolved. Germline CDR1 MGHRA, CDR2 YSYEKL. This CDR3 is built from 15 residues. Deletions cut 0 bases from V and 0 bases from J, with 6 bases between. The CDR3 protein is CASSQDRGSNQPQHF. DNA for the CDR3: TGCGCCAGCAGCCAAGATCGAGGTAGCAATCAGCCCCAGCATTTT.

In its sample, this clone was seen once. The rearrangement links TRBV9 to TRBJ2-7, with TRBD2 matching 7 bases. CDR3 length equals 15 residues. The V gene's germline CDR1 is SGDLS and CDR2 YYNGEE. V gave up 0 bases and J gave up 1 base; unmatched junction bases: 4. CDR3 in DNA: TGTGCCAGCAGCGTAGCTAGCGGTCCTTCCTACGAGCAGTACTTC. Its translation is CASSVASGPSYEQYF.

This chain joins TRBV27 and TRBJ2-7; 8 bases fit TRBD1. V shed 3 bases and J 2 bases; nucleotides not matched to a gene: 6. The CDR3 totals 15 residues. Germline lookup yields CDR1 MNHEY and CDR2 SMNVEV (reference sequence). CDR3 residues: CASSLAQGAAYEQYF. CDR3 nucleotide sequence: TGTGCCAGCAGTTTGGCGCAGGGGGCCGCCTACGAGCAGTACTTC.

The DNA of the CDR3 is TGTGCCAGCAGCCCCCAGACAGGGGGCACCTACGAGCAGTACTTC. This codes for CASSPQTGGTYEQYF. The chain recombines TRBV5-6 with TRBJ2-7, with 10 bases lining up with TRBD1. The CDR3 consists of 15 residues. The V gene end was trimmed by 4 bases and the J gene end by 2 bases; junction bases not matched to a gene: 6. The germline gives CDR1 SGHDT, CDR2 YYEEEE.

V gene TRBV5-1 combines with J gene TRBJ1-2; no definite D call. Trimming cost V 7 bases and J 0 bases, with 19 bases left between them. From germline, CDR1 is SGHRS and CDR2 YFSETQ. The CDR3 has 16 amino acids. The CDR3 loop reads CASRQEANGANYGYTF. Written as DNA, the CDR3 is TGCGCCAGCCGGCAAGAGGCCAACGGCGCTAACTATGGCTACACCTTC.

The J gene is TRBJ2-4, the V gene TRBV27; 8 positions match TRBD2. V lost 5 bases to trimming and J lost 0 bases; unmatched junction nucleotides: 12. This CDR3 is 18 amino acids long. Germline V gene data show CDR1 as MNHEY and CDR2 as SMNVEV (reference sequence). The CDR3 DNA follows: TGTGCCAGCAGTCCCGGGACTAGTCGGGGATTAGCCAAAAACATTCAGTACTTC. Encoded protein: CASSPGTSRGLAKNIQYF.

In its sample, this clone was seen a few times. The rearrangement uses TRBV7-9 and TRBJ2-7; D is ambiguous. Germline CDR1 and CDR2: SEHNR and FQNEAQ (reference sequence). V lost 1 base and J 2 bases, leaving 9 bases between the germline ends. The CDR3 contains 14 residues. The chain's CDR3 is CASSLGQRAYEQYF. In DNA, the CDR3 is TGTGCCAGCAGCTTAGGGCAGCGAGCCTACGAGCAGTACTTC.